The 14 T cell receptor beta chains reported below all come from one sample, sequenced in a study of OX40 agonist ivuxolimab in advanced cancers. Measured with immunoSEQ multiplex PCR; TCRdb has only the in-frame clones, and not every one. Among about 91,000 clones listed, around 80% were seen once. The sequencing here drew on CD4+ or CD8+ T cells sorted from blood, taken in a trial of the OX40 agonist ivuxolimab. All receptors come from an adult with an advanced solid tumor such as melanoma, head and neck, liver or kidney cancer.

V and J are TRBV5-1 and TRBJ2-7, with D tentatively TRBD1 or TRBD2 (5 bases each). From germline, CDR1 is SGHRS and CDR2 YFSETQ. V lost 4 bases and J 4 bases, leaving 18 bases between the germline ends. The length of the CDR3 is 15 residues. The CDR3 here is CASSPSPAGPYEQYF. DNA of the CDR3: TGCGCCAGCAGCCCTAGCCCCGCAGGGCCTTACGAGCAGTACTTC.

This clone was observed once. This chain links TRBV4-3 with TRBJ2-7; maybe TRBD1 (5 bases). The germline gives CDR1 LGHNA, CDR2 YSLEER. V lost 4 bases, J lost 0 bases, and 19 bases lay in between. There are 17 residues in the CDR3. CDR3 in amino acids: CASSLGAMASSSYEQYF. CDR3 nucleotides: TGCGCCAGCAGCCTAGGGGCGATGGCATCGAGCTCCTACGAGCAGTACTTC.

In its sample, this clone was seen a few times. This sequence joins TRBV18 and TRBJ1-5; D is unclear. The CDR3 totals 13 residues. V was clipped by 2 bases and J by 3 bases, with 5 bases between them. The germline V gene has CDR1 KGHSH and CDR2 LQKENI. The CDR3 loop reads CASSPGVNQPQHF. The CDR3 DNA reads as TGTGCCAGCTCACCAGGGGTCAATCAGCCCCAGCATTTT.

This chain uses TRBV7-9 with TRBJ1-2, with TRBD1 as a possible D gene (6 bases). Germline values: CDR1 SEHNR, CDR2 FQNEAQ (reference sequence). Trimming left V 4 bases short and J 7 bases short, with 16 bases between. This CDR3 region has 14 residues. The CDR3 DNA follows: TGTGCCAGCAGCTCCGGACCCACGGACAGTGGCTACACCTTC. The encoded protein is CASSSGPTDSGYTF.

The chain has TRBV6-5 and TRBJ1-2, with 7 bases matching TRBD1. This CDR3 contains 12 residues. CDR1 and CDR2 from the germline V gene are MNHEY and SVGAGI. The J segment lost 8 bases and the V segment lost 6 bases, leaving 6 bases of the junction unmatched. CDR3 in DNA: TGTGCCAGCAGGCGGCCGGGACAGGGCTACACCTTC. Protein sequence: CASRRPGQGYTF.

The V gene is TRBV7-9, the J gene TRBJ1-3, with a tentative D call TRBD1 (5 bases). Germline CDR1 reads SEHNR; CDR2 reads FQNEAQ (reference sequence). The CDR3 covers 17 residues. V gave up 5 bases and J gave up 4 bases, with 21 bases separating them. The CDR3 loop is CASSTKVGQKGGNTIYF. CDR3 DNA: TGTGCCAGCAGCACCAAGGTCGGGCAGAAGGGGGGAAACACCATATATTTT.

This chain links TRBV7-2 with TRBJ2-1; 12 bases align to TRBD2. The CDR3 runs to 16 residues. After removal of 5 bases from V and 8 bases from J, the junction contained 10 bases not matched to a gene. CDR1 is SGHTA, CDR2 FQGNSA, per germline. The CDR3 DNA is TGTGCCAGCAGCCCCACCCCTAGCGGGGGGGCTGATGAGCAGTTCTTC. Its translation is CASSPTPSGGADEQFF.

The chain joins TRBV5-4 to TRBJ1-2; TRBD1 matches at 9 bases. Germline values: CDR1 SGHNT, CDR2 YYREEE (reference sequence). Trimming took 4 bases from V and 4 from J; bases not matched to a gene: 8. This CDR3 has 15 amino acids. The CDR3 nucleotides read TGTGCCAGCAGCGAAAGGACAGGGGACTTCTATGGCTACACCTTC. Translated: CASSERTGDFYGYTF.

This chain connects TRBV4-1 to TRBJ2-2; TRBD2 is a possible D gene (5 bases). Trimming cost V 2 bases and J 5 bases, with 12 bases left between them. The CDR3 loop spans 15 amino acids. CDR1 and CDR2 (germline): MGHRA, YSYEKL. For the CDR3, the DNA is TGCGCCAGCAGCCAACCGGGATCGGTGACCGGGGAGCTGTTTTTT. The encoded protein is CASSQPGSVTGELFF.

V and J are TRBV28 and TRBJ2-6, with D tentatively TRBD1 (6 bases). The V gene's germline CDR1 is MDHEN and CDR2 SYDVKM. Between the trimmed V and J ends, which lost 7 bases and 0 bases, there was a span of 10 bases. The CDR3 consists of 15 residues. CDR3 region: CASTWTVSGANVLTF. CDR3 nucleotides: TGTGCCAGCACCTGGACAGTCTCTGGGGCCAACGTCCTGACTTTC. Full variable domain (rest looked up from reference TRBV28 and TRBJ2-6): DVKVTQSSRYLVKRTGEKVFLECVQDMDHENMFWYRQDPGLGLRLIYFSYDVKMKEKGDIPEGYSVSREKKERFSLILESASTNQTSMYLCASTWTVSGANVLTFGAGSRLTVL.

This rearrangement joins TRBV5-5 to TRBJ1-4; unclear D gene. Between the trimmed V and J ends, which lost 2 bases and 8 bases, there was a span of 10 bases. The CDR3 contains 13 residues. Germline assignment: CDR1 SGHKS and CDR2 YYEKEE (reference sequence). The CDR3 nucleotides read TGTGCCAGCAGCTTTTACCCGGGGGAAAAACTGTTTTTT. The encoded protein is CASSFYPGEKLFF.

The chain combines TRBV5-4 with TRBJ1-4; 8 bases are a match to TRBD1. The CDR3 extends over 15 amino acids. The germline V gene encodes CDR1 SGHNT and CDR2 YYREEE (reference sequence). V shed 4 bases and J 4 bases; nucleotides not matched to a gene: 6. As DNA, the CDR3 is TGTGCCAGCAGCGACGGACAGGGCCTTAATGAAAAACTGTTTTTT. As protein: CASSDGQGLNEKLFF.

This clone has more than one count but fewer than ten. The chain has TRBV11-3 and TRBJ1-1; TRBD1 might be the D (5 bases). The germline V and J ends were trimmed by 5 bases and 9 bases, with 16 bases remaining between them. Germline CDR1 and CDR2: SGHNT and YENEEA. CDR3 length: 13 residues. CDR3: CASSSGTQKKAFF. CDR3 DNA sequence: TGTGCCAGCAGCAGCGGGACTCAGAAAAAAGCTTTCTTT.

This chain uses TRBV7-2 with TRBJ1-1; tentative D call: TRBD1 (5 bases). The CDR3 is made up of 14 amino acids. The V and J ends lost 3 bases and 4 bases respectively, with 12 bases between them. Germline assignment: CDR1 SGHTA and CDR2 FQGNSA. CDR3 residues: CASSFGGVITEAFF. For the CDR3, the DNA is TGTGCCAGCAGCTTCGGAGGGGTGATCACTGAAGCTTTCTTT.